This T cell receptor beta chain derives from a study of T cells after yellow fever vaccination. Study-level points and caveats: Re-detected after boosting: most primary clones, 96% of CD4 and under 90% of CD8. Abundant clonotypes from the bulk population could contaminate FACS-sorted repertoires.

This clonotype was recorded a few times. The target antigen is unknown. TCRdb re-derived calls from the 5' RACE reads in MiXCR, one entry per CDR3 protein. Counted here are approximately 550,000 distinct CDR3 sequences, around an eighth occurring once; the ten biggest clones make up 11% to 15%. Germline trimming cut 4 bases from V and 0 bases from J; bases unmatched to any gene: 4. The CDR3 is 15 amino acids. Germline CDR1 SGDLS, CDR2 YYNGEE. The chain recombines TRBV9 with TRBJ2-3; 8 bases fit TRBD2. The sample consisted of PBMCs, taken on the day of the yellow fever booster vaccination. This TCR was recovered from a man aged 25-45 years who received the YFV17D yellow fever vaccine. CDR3 DNA sequence: TGTGCCAGCAGCCTAGGACTAGCCAGCACAGATACGCAGTATTTT. This codes for CASSLGLASTDTQYF.